This T cell receptor (beta chain) was identified in a study of radiation and T cells in renal cell carcinoma (dated by TCRdb to the early 2020s). Concerning the study at large: In total, about 50 samples underwent TCR beta sequencing: around 25 tumors plus 27 peripheral blood samples. The last blood draw happened 4 weeks after radiation, timed to coincide with nephrectomy. Across all 50 or so samples, 4,016,671 unique CDR3 nucleotide sequences, encoding about 2,700,000 unique CDR3 amino acid sequences, were identified. What the work shows at the level of the full study, not this receptor alone: Because pretreatment tumor biopsies were not available, the study could not determine whether clonotypes were already present within the tumor at baseline. Because the trial had a single-armed design, the trial could not examine how radiation dose or scheduling affected the TCR repertoire. Dynamics of the blood repertoire were not tracked past 4 weeks after treatment. In blood, the top tumor clonotypes increased from baseline to 2 weeks after radiation and then shrank by 4 weeks, which suggests a temporary expansion of tumor-resident clones.

About this clone itself: Its antigen is unknown. Per-base qualities were not stored, and no clone one base away is much larger.

CDR1 and CDR2 (LNHNV, YYDKDF) derive from the germline V gene (reference sequence). From the cysteine up to the phenylalanine, the CDR3 has a length of 12 residues. The read is trimmed to its CDR3 DNA, 36 bases read in frame from base 1. Between the V and J ends, shortened by 1 base and 5 bases respectively, the junction contains 4 bases. In the paper's terms, the time point label means: blood 4 weeks post-SBRT, at nephrectomy. The treatment or condition label on this specimen signifies: 15 Gy SBRT to primary tumor, nephrectomy 4 weeks later. Samples were obtained from a clinical trial, in which 15 Gy stereotactic body radiation therapy was delivered to primary renal cell carcinomas and nephrectomy was performed 4 weeks later. To follow tumor-enriched clonotypes, serial peripheral blood was collected from radiation-treated patients at baseline and at 2 weeks and 4 weeks after SBRT. All patients had renal cell carcinoma with clear cell pathology. Genomic DNA for TCR sequencing was prepared using the QIAamp DNA Blood Mini Kit (Qiagen). Only samples passing all quality control checks were included in the analyses.

The immunoSEQ kit was used, according to the manufacturer's recommendations, to generate TCR beta libraries from genomic DNA. Library preparation used a first multiplex PCR with proprietary primers, then a second PCR adding unique barcodes, with bead cleanups after each round. Each sample batch included a kit-provided positive control reaction and a negative control reaction. The final libraries underwent checking on an Agilent 4200 TapeStation D1000 ScreenTape, volumetric pooling, and quantification by qPCR. Sequencing was performed on an Illumina NextSeq500 using a MidOutput 150-cycle cartridge, with 156 Read1 cycles, 15 Index1 cycles, and the kit custom primers. The pooled library was loaded at 0.8 to 1 pM, with a roughly 18% PhiX control spiked in. The authors processed their data as follows. The vendor-processed data were analyzed in R, and a clonotype was defined as all T cells that share the same CDR3 nucleotide sequence. In the clone abundance analyses, frequencies in each sample were normalized to that sample's 10,000 most abundant clones. Before analysis, public T cell clones were removed, and these numbered fewer than six per sample on average. Tumor-enriched clonotypes and baseline blood-enriched clonotypes were defined as those with an abundance difference of at least 32-fold between compartments. Clonotypes expanded or contracted between blood time points were identified with a beta-binomial differential abundance model. Tumor-blood repertoire similarity was measured with the Baroni-Urbani and Buser coefficient, and groups were compared using two-tailed Wilcoxon tests in R. In its TCRdb copy, this immuneACCESS table keeps in-frame sequences only and misses some clones. Where compared with another copy, unresolved V genes explain less than half of these, and the others have no known cause. V, J and clone size were drawn from that table, and D and trimming were deduced from the DNA. Within this sample are about 140,000 clones, with 75% to 90% of them counted one time only. The ten most abundant clones make up less than 20% of the sample.

The rearrangement combines TRBV15 with TRBJ2-3; no D gene can be assigned with confidence. The starting material was blood, obtained from a patient whose treatment included radiotherapy and nephrectomy. This sequence was found in a woman aged 45 to 65 with renal cell carcinoma. The nucleotide sequence reads TGTGCCACCAGCAGAGGTCTAGATACGCAGTATTTT. It encodes CATSRGLDTQYF.